One and the same sample provided the 17 T cell receptor beta chains below, sequenced in a study of T cell changes during pregnancy in multiple sclerosis. The protocol was immunoSEQ multiplex PCR, while the TCRdb copy is restricted to in-frame clones and leaves out a portion. The sample contains just under 70,000 clones, 91% of which appear only once. Material: peripheral blood, obtained in the second trimester of pregnancy. All receptors come from a female donor with multiple sclerosis, enrolled in a pregnancy study.

The sample holds one count of this clone. This chain links TRBV9 with TRBJ2-3, with a weak D call TRBD2 (7 bases). CDR1 SGDLS and CDR2 YYNGEE come from the germline V gene. V was pared by 0 bases and J by 3 bases, with 14 bases between. There are 16 residues in the CDR3. The CDR3 nucleotides read TGTGCCAGCAGCGTAGCTGGGGGGGCCGTTACAGATACGCAGTATTTT. It yields the protein CASSVAGGAVTDTQYF.

The chain is built from TRBV5-1 and TRBJ2-3, with D perhaps matching TRBD2 (6 bases). This CDR3 has 16 residues. The germline V and J ends were trimmed by 4 bases and 2 bases, with 17 bases remaining between them. Germline V gives CDR1 SGHRS, CDR2 YFSETQ. The CDR3 loop reads CASSEGLAEPTDTQYF. The DNA of the CDR3 is TGCGCCAGCAGCGAGGGACTGGCCGAACCCACAGATACGCAGTATTTT.

This clone showed up just once. DNA for the CDR3: TGTGCCAGCAGCTCCTACAGCCCCTACGAGCAGTACTTC. Translation gives CASSSYSPYEQYF. V is TRBV7-2 and J is TRBJ2-7; no definite D call. Germline CDR1 SGHTA, CDR2 FQGNSA. CDR3 size: 13 residues. V gave up 4 bases and J gave up 2 bases, with 9 bases separating them.

The J gene is TRBJ1-5, the V gene TRBV18; D might be TRBD1 (6 bases). The V end was cut by 0 bases, the J end by 7 bases, with 16 bases between. The CDR3 is 16 residues long. Germline V gives CDR1 KGHSH, CDR2 LQKENI. The CDR3 protein is CASSPPGIGGIQPQHF. The CDR3 DNA is TGTGCCAGCTCACCACCGGGGATTGGGGGCATCCAGCCCCAGCATTTT. Full variable domain (missing parts from reference TRBV18 and TRBJ1-5): NAGVMQNPRHLVRRRGQEARLRCSPMKGHSHVYWYRQLPEEGLKFMVYLQKENIIDESGMPKERFSAEFPKEGPSILRIQQVVRGDSAAYFCASSPPGIGGIQPQHFGDGTRLSIL.

The chain links TRBV27 to TRBJ1-5; TRBD1 is a possible D gene (6 bases). The germline gives CDR1 MNHEY, CDR2 SMNVEV (reference sequence). The V end lost 6 bases, the J end lost 0 bases, and 18 bases lay between the germline ends. The CDR3 is 17 residues long. The DNA of the CDR3 is TGTGCCAGCAGGCAATTGGGACAACAGTATAGCAATCAGCCCCAGCATTTT. Translated, it gives CASRQLGQQYSNQPQHF.

The genes are TRBV7-2 and TRBJ1-1, with 7 bases that match TRBD1. Trimming removed 7 bases from V and 4 bases from J; junction bases left unmatched: 12. There are 15 residues in the CDR3. Germline V gene lookup returns CDR1 SGHTA and CDR2 FQGNSA. CDR3 protein: CASIPTRGSPTEAFF. The DNA of the CDR3 is TGTGCCAGCATCCCCACCAGGGGGTCCCCCACTGAAGCTTTCTTT.

The chain employs TRBV6-5 and TRBJ1-1, with D perhaps TRBD1 (6 bases). The length of the CDR3 is 13 residues. Germline V gene sequence: CDR1 MNHEY, CDR2 SVGAGI. Trimming took 5 bases from V and 1 from J, leaving 8 bases between them. CDR3 loop: CASSLQGNTEAFF. CDR3 DNA sequence: TGTGCCAGCAGTCTACAGGGGAACACTGAAGCTTTCTTT.

The chain joins TRBV5-8 to TRBJ2-3, with a weak D call TRBD2 (5 bases). Germline CDR1 SGHTS, CDR2 YDEGEE. V was clipped by 4 bases and J by 0 bases, with 15 bases between them. CDR3 length: 16 amino acids. CDR3 region: CASSPPGEPSTDTQYF. In DNA, the CDR3 is TGTGCCAGCAGCCCACCCGGGGAGCCTAGCACAGATACGCAGTATTTT.

This rearrangement joins TRBV5-1 to TRBJ2-2; D gene unclear. The CDR3 contains 16 residues. Trimming took off 1 base at V and 6 bases at J, with 16 bases between the two ends. From germline, CDR1 is SGHRS and CDR2 YFSETQ. CDR3 nucleotide sequence: TGCGCCAGCAGCTTGTCTGGCAGTACGCTGCCCGGGGAGCTGTTTTTT. It codes for CASSLSGSTLPGELFF.

The chain is built from TRBV11-1 and TRBJ2-2; tentatively, D is TRBD1 (5 bases). Per the germline V gene, CDR1 is SGHAT and CDR2 is FQDESV (reference sequence). V lost 1 base to trimming and J lost 1 base, with 7 bases between them. This CDR3 is built from 15 residues. The CDR3, as DNA: TGTGCCAGCAGCTTAGAGGGGCGGAACACCGGGGAGCTGTTTTTT. Its protein is CASSLEGRNTGELFF.

The chain recombines TRBV9 with TRBJ2-3; D is unresolved. CDR1 is SGDLS and CDR2 is YYNGEE in the germline V gene. V shed 4 bases and J shed 5 bases, with 11 bases lying between them. The CDR3 covers 13 residues. As DNA, the CDR3 is TGTGCCAGCAGCCGGTATAGTGTAGATACGCAGTATTTT. Its translation is CASSRYSVDTQYF.

The chain uses TRBV6-6 and TRBJ1-2; weak D call: TRBD1 (5 bases). The V and J ends lost 4 bases and 3 bases respectively, with 9 bases between them. The CDR3 extends over 13 amino acids. Germline loops: CDR1 MNHNY, CDR2 SVGAGI (reference sequence). In DNA, the CDR3 is TGTGCCAGCAGTTCTATGACAGACTATGGCTACACCTTC. This gives the protein CASSSMTDYGYTF.

The V call is TRBV4-2, the J call TRBJ1-5, with 10 bases lining up with TRBD1. Per the germline V gene, CDR1 is LGHNA and CDR2 is YNFKEQ. Trimming at V came to 4 bases and at J to 4 bases, leaving 1 base not matched to a gene. This CDR3 comprises 14 residues. CDR3 amino acids: CASSLGQGNQPQHF. The CDR3 coding sequence is TGTGCCAGCAGCCTGGGACAGGGGAATCAGCCCCAGCATTTT.

The genes are TRBV21-1 and TRBJ1-6; TRBD1 is the table's D call, not checked against the DNA. TRBV21-1 is an annotated pseudogene. The CDR3 covers 13 residues. CDR3: CASSGDRGSPLHF. The DNA for the CDR3 is TGTGCCAGCAGCGGGGACAGGGGTTCACCCCTCCACTTT.

The sample holds one count of this clone. CDR3 amino acids: CASSEDRDRGYTF. The CDR3 nucleotides read TGTGCCAGCAGCGAGGACAGGGACCGAGGCTACACCTTC. The chain uses TRBV7-3 and TRBJ1-2, with 8 bases that match TRBD1. CDR3 length: 13 amino acids. V lost 5 bases and J lost 8; bases outside the gene matches: 7. Germline V lookup: CDR1 SGHTA, CDR2 FQGTGA.

This sequence joins TRBV10-2 and TRBJ1-6; TRBD1 aligns across 9 bases. This CDR3 comprises 15 residues. CDR1 and CDR2 from the germline V gene are WSHSY and SAAADI. Trimming took 6 bases from V and 5 from J; bases not matched to a gene: 5. As DNA, the CDR3 is TGCGCCAGCAGCCGGAGACAGGGGGATAATTCACCCCTCCACTTT. The encoded protein is CASSRRQGDNSPLHF.

The V gene is TRBV5-4, the J gene TRBJ2-4, with 8 nucleotides matching TRBD1. Germline CDR1 and CDR2: SGHNT and YYREEE (reference sequence). There are 12 residues in the CDR3. Trimming took 2 bases from V and 16 from J; bases not matched to a gene: 8. CDR3 sequence (DNA): TGTGCCAGCAGCTTCGGCCGGGACAGGCCCTACTTC. Translating it yields CASSFGRDRPYF.